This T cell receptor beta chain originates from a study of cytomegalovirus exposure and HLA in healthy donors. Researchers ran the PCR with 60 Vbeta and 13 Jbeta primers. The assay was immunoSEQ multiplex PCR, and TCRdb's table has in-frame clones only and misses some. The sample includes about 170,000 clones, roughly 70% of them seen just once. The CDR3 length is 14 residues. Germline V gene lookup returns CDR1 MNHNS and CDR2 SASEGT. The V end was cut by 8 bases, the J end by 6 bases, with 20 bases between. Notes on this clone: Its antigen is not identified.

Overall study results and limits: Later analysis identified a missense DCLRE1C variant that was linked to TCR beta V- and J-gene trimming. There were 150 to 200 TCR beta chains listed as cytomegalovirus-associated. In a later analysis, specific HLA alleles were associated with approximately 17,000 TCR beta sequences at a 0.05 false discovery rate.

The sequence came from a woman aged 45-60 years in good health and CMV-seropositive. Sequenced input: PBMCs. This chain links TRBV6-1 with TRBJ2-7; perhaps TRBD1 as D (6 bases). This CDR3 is CASVPGQPRGEQYF. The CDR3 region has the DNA TGTGCCAGCGTCCCCGGACAGCCCCGGGGCGAGCAGTACTTC.